The sequence of this T cell receptor beta chain was determined in a study of OX40 agonist ivuxolimab in advanced cancers. Study observations and caveats: At 0.1-3.0 mg/kg, partial responders had clonal expansion among the lowest observed.

TCRdb's copy holds only in-frame clones and misses some; the assay was immunoSEQ multiplex PCR. The sample lists fewer than 90,000 clones, roughly 90% seen once, with about 2.5% in the top ten. Of note for this clone: Its antigen is as yet unknown.

At baseline, cycle 4 day 1, and cycle 7 day 1, blood was sampled. The CDR3 consists of 16 residues. V usage is TRBV21-1 and J usage is TRBJ1-5; whether TRBD1, the table's D call, matches the DNA was not checked. TRBV21-1 is recorded as a pseudogene. The sample consisted of CD4+ or CD8+ T cells sorted from blood, taken in a trial of the OX40 agonist ivuxolimab. This clonotype originated in an adult with an advanced solid tumor such as melanoma, head and neck, liver or kidney cancer. CDR3 coding DNA: TGTGCCAGCAGCAAAAAGGGACAGAATAGCAATCAGCCCCAGCATTTT. Translated, it gives CASSKKGQNSNQPQHF.